These T cell receptor beta chains were read from a single sample in a study of T cell repertoires in cytomegalovirus infection. MiXCR, run by TCRdb on the reads, gives a single entry per CDR3 protein. The sample carries tens of thousands of distinct CDR3 sequences, over 3.5% recorded once. The material sequenced was PBMCs. The receptor set was obtained from a human donor in good health (CMV status not recorded). Some clones in this sample may be carry-over from other donors' samples. Each CDR3 is given with its conserved first and last residue. D genes are given only for firm matches. Some rows have no size entry. The others give once, few or many, or a class for an expanded clone.

D: NA
V: TRBV7-2
J: TRBJ1-6
size: many
length: 11
CDR3: CASSLNSPLHF
DNA: TGTGCCAGCAGTCTTAATTCACCCCTCCACTTT

D: NA
V: TRBV7-2
J: TRBJ2-3
size: many
length: 14
CDR3: CASSFFQSTDTQYF
DNA: TGTGCCAGCAGCTTCTTCCAGAGCACAGATACGCAGTATTTT

D: NA
V: TRBV7-2
J: TRBJ1-5
size: many
length: 12
CDR3: CASSSDRWPQHF
DNA: TGTGCCAGCAGCTCGGACCGTTGGCCCCAGCATTTT

D: NA
V: TRBV7-2
J: TRBJ2-1
size: many
length: 16
CDR3: CASSLGSLRPFNEQFF
DNA: TGTGCCAGCAGCTTAGGTTCGTTGCGGCCATTCAATGAGCAGTTCTTC

D: NA
V: TRBV27
J: TRBJ2-7
size: many
length: 16
CDR3: CASSIRFSGSPYEQYF
DNA: TGTGCCAGCAGTATCCGCTTTAGCGGCTCCCCCTACGAGCAGTACTTC

D: NA
V: TRBV7-2
J: TRBJ1-1
size: many
length: 14
CDR3: CASSRDFGNTEAFF
DNA: TGTGCCAGCAGCCGGGACTTCGGGAACACTGAAGCTTTCTTT

D: TRBD2
V: TRBV7-9
J: TRBJ2-5
size: many
length: 16
CDR3: CASSPWTSGVEETQYF
DNA: TGTGCCAGCAGCCCCTGGACTAGCGGAGTTGAAGAGACCCAGTACTTC

D: NA
V: TRBV7-2
J: TRBJ1-1
size: many
length: 14
CDR3: CASSGGGFHTEAFF
DNA: TGTGCCAGCAGCGGGGGAGGGTTCCACACTGAAGCTTTCTTT

D: NA
V: TRBV6-1
J: TRBJ2-7
size: many
length: 13
CDR3: CASSLTVGHEQYF
DNA: TGTGCCAGCAGCCTCACGGTGGGCCACGAGCAGTACTTC

D: TRBD2
V: TRBV20-1
J: TRBJ2-7
size: many
length: 14
CDR3: CSARTSGLAYEQYF
DNA: TGCAGTGCTAGGACTAGCGGGTTGGCCTACGAGCAGTACTTC

D: NA
V: TRBV19
J: TRBJ2-5
size: many
length: 14
CDR3: CASSIGGSGETQYF
DNA: TGTGCCAGTAGTATAGGGGGTTCAGGCGAGACCCAGTACTTC

D: TRBD2
V: TRBV7-2
J: TRBJ2-1
size: many
length: 15
CDR3: CASSKELAGVYEQFF
DNA: TGTGCCAGCAGCAAAGAACTAGCGGGAGTATATGAGCAGTTCTTC

D: NA
V: TRBV7-4
J: TRBJ2-7
size: NA
length: 13
CDR3: CASSLAAYNEQYF
DNA: TGTGCCAGCAGCTTAGCGGCCTACAATGAGCAGTACTTC

D: NA
V: TRBV7-8
J: TRBJ2-7
size: many
length: 14
CDR3: CASSLDPGTYEQYF
DNA: TGTGCCAGCAGCTTAGATCCAGGGACCTACGAGCAGTACTTC

D: TRBD2
V: TRBV7-2
J: TRBJ2-7
size: many
length: 18
CDR3: CASSFYSTSGGGLYEQYF
DNA: TGTGCCAGCAGCTTCTACTCCACTAGCGGGGGGGGTTTGTACGAGCAGTACTTC

D: NA
V: TRBV12-3/TRBV12-4
J: TRBJ1-1
size: many
length: 14
CDR3: CASSRGLGGTEAFF
DNA: TGTGCCAGCAGCCGCGGACTGGGAGGCACTGAAGCTTTCTTT

D: TRBD1
V: TRBV28
J: TRBJ2-7
size: many
length: 17
CDR3: CASSSIGDGQGGFEQYF
DNA: TGTGCCAGCAGTTCGATAGGAGACGGACAGGGTGGCTTCGAGCAGTACTTC

D: NA
V: TRBV7-2
J: TRBJ2-3
size: many
length: 14
CDR3: CASSVGLQEDTQYF
DNA: TGTGCCAGCAGTGTCGGTCTTCAGGAAGATACGCAGTATTTT

D: NA
V: TRBV7-2
J: TRBJ2-1
size: many
length: 12
CDR3: CASNRVNNEQFF
DNA: TGTGCCAGCAATAGGGTAAACAATGAGCAGTTCTTC

D: NA
V: TRBV7-6
J: TRBJ1-6
size: many
length: 15
CDR3: CASSLEAGPGSPLHF
DNA: TGTGCCAGCAGCTTAGAGGCAGGGCCAGGTTCACCCCTCCACTTT

D: NA
V: TRBV12-3/TRBV12-4
J: TRBJ1-1
size: many
length: 12
CDR3: CASSRIQGEAFF
DNA: TGTGCCAGCAGTAGGATCCAGGGGGAAGCTTTCTTT

D: NA
V: TRBV7-9
J: TRBJ2-5
size: many
length: 15
CDR3: CASSLLGDGRETQYF
DNA: TGTGCCAGCAGCTTACTGGGGGACGGGCGAGAGACCCAGTACTTC

D: NA
V: TRBV15
J: TRBJ1-6
size: NA
length: 14
CDR3: CATSRRGGQPPLHF
DNA: TGTGCCACCAGCAGACGAGGGGGGCAACCACCCCTCCACTTT

D: NA
V: TRBV7-2
J: TRBJ1-3
size: many
length: 16
CDR3: CASSSVQGRSGNTIYF
DNA: TGTGCCAGCAGCTCAGTACAGGGTCGCTCTGGAAACACCATATATTTT

D: TRBD1
V: TRBV7-2
J: TRBJ1-2
size: many
length: 15
CDR3: CASSLSSGGYYGYTF
DNA: TGTGCCAGCAGCTTATCATCAGGGGGGTACTATGGCTACACCTTC

D: NA
V: TRBV28
J: TRBJ2-3
size: few
length: 14
CDR3: CASKGGGLIYTQYF
DNA: TGTGCCAGCAAGGGGGGGGGACTCATTTATACGCAGTATTTT

D: NA
V: TRBV7-9
J: TRBJ2-3
size: many
length: 14
CDR3: CASSLAGTLNTQYF
DNA: TGTGCCAGCAGCTTAGCGGGGACTTTGAATACGCAGTATTTT

D: TRBD2
V: TRBV7-2
J: TRBJ2-7
size: many
length: 16
CDR3: CASSLAQASGVYEQYF
DNA: TGTGCCAGCAGCTTAGCGCAAGCTAGCGGGGTCTACGAGCAGTACTTC

D: NA
V: TRBV29-1
J: TRBJ1-2
size: NA
length: 12
CDR3: CSVELGRYGYTF
DNA: TGCAGCGTTGAATTGGGGCGTTATGGCTACACCTTC

D: NA
V: TRBV7-8
J: TRBJ1-2
size: many
length: 12
CDR3: CASSSAWDGYTF
DNA: TGTGCCAGCAGCTCAGCATGGGATGGCTACACCTTC

D: TRBD1
V: TRBV7-2
J: TRBJ1-2
size: many
length: 12
CDR3: CASSENRDRETF
DNA: TGTGCCAGCAGCGAAAACCGGGACAGGGAAACATTC

D: NA
V: TRBV7-2
J: TRBJ1-2
size: many
length: 15
CDR3: CASSSRPGQTDGYTF
DNA: TGTGCCAGCAGCTCTAGACCCGGACAGACTGATGGCTACACCTTC

D: TRBD2
V: TRBV7-2
J: TRBJ2-1
size: few
length: 16
CDR3: CASSFRLAGHYNEQFF
DNA: TGTGCCAGCAGCTTTAGACTAGCGGGGCACTACAATGAGCAGTTCTTC

D: NA
V: TRBV7-2
J: TRBJ2-7
size: medium-sized
length: 14
CDR3: CASSHGGGTYEQYF
DNA: TGTGCCAGCAGCCATGGAGGGGGGACTTACGAGCAGTACTTC

D: TRBD1
V: TRBV7-8
J: TRBJ2-7
size: many
length: 15
CDR3: CASSLGVAGGGEQYF
DNA: TGTGCCAGCAGCTTAGGGGTGGCAGGGGGCGGGGAGCAGTACTTC

D: NA
V: TRBV7-2
J: TRBJ2-7
size: few
length: 14
CDR3: CASTQYGVNYEQYF
DNA: TGTGCCAGCACCCAATATGGGGTGAACTACGAGCAGTACTTC

D: NA
V: TRBV7-2
J: TRBJ2-7
size: many
length: 14
CDR3: CASSLVSGWNEQYF
DNA: TGTGCCAGCAGCCTGGTATCGGGGTGGAACGAGCAGTACTTC

D: TRBD2
V: TRBV28
J: TRBJ2-1
size: many
length: 16
CDR3: CASSLSGTSGSHEQFF
DNA: TGTGCCAGCAGTTTATCTGGGACTAGCGGGAGCCATGAGCAGTTCTTC

D: NA
V: TRBV28
J: TRBJ1-5
size: many
length: 14
CDR3: CASSLLQRLGPQHF
DNA: TGTGCCAGCAGTTTGCTACAGAGGCTTGGGCCCCAGCATTTT

D: TRBD1
V: TRBV7-8
J: TRBJ1-5
size: many
length: 18
CDR3: CASSFQGSQGHFNQPQHF
DNA: TGTGCCAGCAGTTTCCAAGGGTCACAGGGGCATTTCAATCAGCCCCAGCATTTT

D: NA
V: TRBV7-2
J: TRBJ2-5
size: many
length: 16
CDR3: CASSSTGASQKETQYF
DNA: TGTGCCAGCAGCTCAACTGGGGCCTCACAGAAAGAGACCCAGTACTTC

D: NA
V: TRBV12-5
J: TRBJ2-3
size: many
length: 14
CDR3: CASGLQVAADTQYF
DNA: TGTGCTAGTGGTTTACAGGTGGCAGCAGATACGCAGTATTTT

D: TRBD2
V: TRBV7-1
J: TRBJ2-1
size: many
length: 15
CDR3: CASSPGRGSYNEQFF
DNA: TGTGCCAGCAGCCCGGGGAGGGGTTCCTACAATGAGCAGTTCTTC

D: TRBD2
V: TRBV28
J: TRBJ2-7
size: NA
length: 17
CDR3: CASRELAGGQFIYEQYF
DNA: TGTGCCAGCAGGGAACTAGCGGGAGGACAATTTATCTACGAGCAGTACTTC

D: TRBD1
V: TRBV7-6
J: TRBJ1-2
size: many
length: 17
CDR3: CASSLFSGTGLPYGYTF
DNA: TGTGCCAGCAGCTTATTTAGTGGGACAGGGTTACCGTATGGCTACACCTTC

D: TRBD1
V: TRBV28
J: TRBJ2-7
size: many
length: 15
CDR3: CASSPSGGSSYEQYF
DNA: TGTGCCAGCAGTCCCTCAGGGGGCTCGTCCTACGAGCAGTACTTC

D: TRBD2
V: TRBV7-2
J: TRBJ2-1
size: many
length: 15
CDR3: CASSLSGVSYNEQFF
DNA: TGTGCCAGCAGCCTTAGCGGGGTATCCTACAATGAGCAGTTCTTC

D: TRBD2
V: TRBV7-2
J: TRBJ2-2
size: many
length: 16
CDR3: CASSLRPSGKVGELFF
DNA: TGTGCCAGCAGCCTCAGACCTAGCGGGAAGGTCGGGGAGCTGTTTTTT

D: NA
V: TRBV7-2
J: TRBJ2-3
size: many
length: 14
CDR3: CASRIGGAADTQYF
DNA: TGTGCCAGCAGGATAGGGGGGGCTGCAGATACGCAGTATTTT